A selection of T cell receptor beta chains follows, all from one sample in a study of post-analysis software for immune sequencing data. TCRdb reprocessed the PCR reads via MiXCR and lists one record per CDR3 protein. The table has around 700,000 distinct CDR3 sequences, over 45% seen once. Source material: blood. The receptors were gathered from a girl aged 2 to 10 with multiple sclerosis. Each CDR3 is given with its conserved first and last residue. The D gene is left open where the match is weak. Clone size, where shown, is once, few, many, or a class for clones that have expanded.

CDR3aa: CASSVSPAGAYQETQYF; CDR3nt: TGTGCCAGCAGCGTATCTCCCGCGGGGGCGTACCAAGAGACCCAGTACTTC; d_gene: .; j_gene: TRBJ2-5; v_gene: TRBV9; abundance: .
CDR3aa: CASSLDAGDGHEQFF; CDR3nt: TGTGCCAGCAGCTTGGACGCGGGAGATGGGCATGAGCAGTTCTTC; d_gene: TRBD2; j_gene: TRBJ2-1; v_gene: TRBV5-4; abundance: .
CDR3aa: CASSLGLAHYNEQFF; CDR3nt: TGTGCCAGCAGCTTGGGACTAGCTCATTACAATGAGCAGTTCTTC; d_gene: TRBD2; j_gene: TRBJ2-1; v_gene: TRBV7-9; abundance: .
CDR3aa: CASSYRAGGRNEQYF; CDR3nt: TGTGCCAGCAGTTACAGGGCGGGAGGTCGAAACGAGCAGTACTTC; d_gene: TRBD2; j_gene: TRBJ2-7; v_gene: TRBV6-2/TRBV6-3; abundance: .
CDR3aa: CASSYPAGTGTGELFF; CDR3nt: TGTGCCAGCAGTTACCCCGCGGGGACAGGAACCGGGGAGCTGTTTTTT; d_gene: TRBD1; j_gene: TRBJ2-2; v_gene: TRBV6-5; abundance: .
CDR3aa: CSAWGPAQETQYF; CDR3nt: TGCAGTGCCTGGGGGCCAGCCCAAGAGACCCAGTACTTC; d_gene: .; j_gene: TRBJ2-5; v_gene: TRBV20-1; abundance: .
CDR3aa: CASSQVGARGNIQYF; CDR3nt: TGTGCCAGCAGCCAGGTGGGGGCACGAGGAAACATTCAGTACTTC; d_gene: .; j_gene: TRBJ2-4; v_gene: TRBV11-2; abundance: few
CDR3aa: CASSLADRNYEQYF; CDR3nt: TGCGCCAGCAGCTTGGCCGACAGGAACTACGAGCAGTACTTC; d_gene: .; j_gene: TRBJ2-7; v_gene: TRBV5-1; abundance: few
CDR3aa: CASSLHWEPYNEQFF; CDR3nt: TGCGCCAGCAGCTTGCACTGGGAACCCTACAATGAGCAGTTCTTC; d_gene: .; j_gene: TRBJ2-1; v_gene: TRBV5-1; abundance: .
CDR3aa: CAISEAVYDSGANVLTF; CDR3nt: TGTGCCATCAGTGAGGCAGTTTATGACTCTGGGGCCAACGTCCTGACTTTC; d_gene: .; j_gene: TRBJ2-6; v_gene: TRBV10-3; abundance: few
CDR3aa: CASSGTGDYSVYNEQFF; CDR3nt: TGTGCCAGCAGTGGGACAGGGGACTATAGCGTCTACAATGAGCAGTTCTTC; d_gene: TRBD1; j_gene: TRBJ2-1; v_gene: TRBV28; abundance: .
CDR3aa: CASSSHSGGAGNEQFF; CDR3nt: TGTGCCAGCAGTTCCCATAGCGGGGGGGCCGGTAATGAGCAGTTCTTC; d_gene: TRBD2; j_gene: TRBJ2-1; v_gene: TRBV12-3/TRBV12-4; abundance: .
CDR3aa: CSVGRGSNTEAFF; CDR3nt: TGCAGCGTTGGTCGAGGATCGAACACTGAAGCTTTCTTT; d_gene: .; j_gene: TRBJ1-1; v_gene: TRBV29-1; abundance: .
CDR3aa: CASSVRGDEQYF; CDR3nt: TGTGCCAGCAGTGTTCGGGGTGACGAGCAGTACTTC; d_gene: .; j_gene: TRBJ2-7; v_gene: TRBV6-1; abundance: once
CDR3aa: CASGHEGTNEKLFF; CDR3nt: TGTGCCAGCGGGCACGAGGGTACTAATGAAAAACTGTTTTTT; d_gene: .; j_gene: TRBJ1-4; v_gene: TRBV6-1; abundance: .
CDR3aa: CASSPRGDVPDGYTF; CDR3nt: TGTGCCAGCTCACCTCGGGGGGACGTCCCGGATGGCTACACCTTC; d_gene: .; j_gene: TRBJ1-2; v_gene: TRBV18; abundance: .
CDR3aa: CASSLTRTGKTYNEQFF; CDR3nt: TGTGCCAGCAGCTTAACCCGGACTGGCAAGACCTACAATGAGCAGTTCTTC; d_gene: .; j_gene: TRBJ2-1; v_gene: TRBV7-3; abundance: .
CDR3aa: CASSLEGHGTEAFF; CDR3nt: TGTGCCAGCAGTTTAGAGGGGCATGGCACTGAAGCTTTCTTT; d_gene: .; j_gene: TRBJ1-1; v_gene: TRBV12-3/TRBV12-4; abundance: once
CDR3aa: CATSAGNQAIGSYNEQFF; CDR3nt: TGTGCCACCAGTGCTGGGAACCAGGCGATCGGCTCCTACAATGAGCAGTTCTTC; d_gene: .; j_gene: TRBJ2-1; v_gene: TRBV24-1; abundance: .
CDR3aa: CAIESGGLTDTQYF; CDR3nt: TGTGCCATCGAGTCGGGGGGCCTCACAGATACGCAGTATTTT; d_gene: .; j_gene: TRBJ2-3; v_gene: TRBV10-3; abundance: few
CDR3aa: CSARRASGIPYNEQFF; CDR3nt: TGCAGTGCTAGGAGGGCCAGCGGGATTCCCTACAATGAGCAGTTCTTC; d_gene: TRBD2; j_gene: TRBJ2-1; v_gene: TRBV20-1; abundance: .
CDR3aa: CASSRPDAGANEQFF; CDR3nt: TGTGCCAGCAGCAGGCCCGACGCGGGGGCCAATGAGCAGTTCTTC; d_gene: .; j_gene: TRBJ2-1; v_gene: TRBV5-6; abundance: once
CDR3aa: CASSARTSGAQETQYF; CDR3nt: TGTGCCAGCAGCGCTCGGACTAGCGGGGCCCAAGAGACCCAGTACTTC; d_gene: TRBD2; j_gene: TRBJ2-5; v_gene: TRBV3-1; abundance: .
CDR3aa: CSAPPQAGGPDTQYF; CDR3nt: TGCAGTGCTCCCCCCCAAGCGGGAGGGCCAGATACGCAGTATTTT; d_gene: TRBD2; j_gene: TRBJ2-3; v_gene: TRBV20-1; abundance: .
CDR3aa: CSARDRGRLNYGYTF; CDR3nt: TGCAGTGCTAGGGACAGGGGGCGCTTAAACTATGGCTACACCTTC; d_gene: TRBD1; j_gene: TRBJ1-2; v_gene: TRBV20-1; abundance: .
CDR3aa: CASSYWREGNNEQFF; CDR3nt: TGTGCCAGCAGTTACTGGCGGGAGGGGAACAATGAGCAGTTCTTC; d_gene: TRBD2; j_gene: TRBJ2-1; v_gene: TRBV6-5; abundance: few
CDR3aa: CASSPPAGEVYEQFF; CDR3nt: TGTGCCAGCAGTCCTCCCGCGGGAGAGGTGTATGAGCAGTTCTTC; d_gene: TRBD2; j_gene: TRBJ2-1; v_gene: TRBV7-2; abundance: .
CDR3aa: CASGLVEAGATDTQYF; CDR3nt: TGTGCTAGTGGTTTGGTAGAAGCGGGAGCCACAGATACGCAGTATTTT; d_gene: TRBD2; j_gene: TRBJ2-3; v_gene: TRBV12-5; abundance: .
CDR3aa: CASSSGAGSGIQYF; CDR3nt: TGTGCCAGCAGTTCGGGGGCGGGGTCTGGCATTCAGTACTTC; d_gene: .; j_gene: TRBJ2-4; v_gene: TRBV27; abundance: few
CDR3aa: CASSLRLAKNIQYF; CDR3nt: TGTGCCAGCAGTTTGCGGTTAGCCAAAAACATTCAGTACTTC; d_gene: .; j_gene: TRBJ2-4; v_gene: TRBV12-3/TRBV12-4; abundance: .
CDR3aa: CASSSRTGRDYEQYF; CDR3nt: TGTGCCAGCAGCTCCCGGACAGGCCGAGACTACGAGCAGTACTTC; d_gene: TRBD1; j_gene: TRBJ2-7; v_gene: TRBV9; abundance: .
CDR3aa: CASSPQRGNYGYTF; CDR3nt: TGTGCCAGCAGTCCCCAGCGGGGTAACTATGGCTACACCTTC; d_gene: .; j_gene: TRBJ1-2; v_gene: TRBV6-4; abundance: .
CDR3aa: CASSQQGALYEQYF; CDR3nt: TGTGCCAGCAGTCAGCAGGGGGCACTATACGAGCAGTACTTC; d_gene: TRBD1; j_gene: TRBJ2-7; v_gene: TRBV12-3/TRBV12-4; abundance: .
CDR3aa: CASSLEGPRFLHTQYF; CDR3nt: TGTGCCAGCAGCTTAGAAGGGCCTAGATTCCTTCATACGCAGTATTTT; d_gene: .; j_gene: TRBJ2-3; v_gene: TRBV7-2; abundance: few
CDR3aa: CAGSLGFGPQETQYF; CDR3nt: TGTGCCGGCAGCTTAGGTTTTGGACCCCAAGAGACCCAGTACTTC; d_gene: .; j_gene: TRBJ2-5; v_gene: TRBV7-9; abundance: .
CDR3aa: CASSLRTGNSPLHF; CDR3nt: TGTGCCAGCAGTCTCCGGACAGGGAATTCACCCCTCCACTTT; d_gene: TRBD1; j_gene: TRBJ1-6; v_gene: TRBV27; abundance: .
CDR3aa: CASSSDGGAAFF; CDR3nt: TGTGCCAGCAGCTCAGATGGGGGTGCGGCTTTCTTT; d_gene: .; j_gene: TRBJ1-1; v_gene: TRBV9; abundance: .
CDR3aa: CASSSVSGAPPDTQYF; CDR3nt: TGTGCCAGCAGCTCCGTTAGCGGGGCCCCACCGGATACGCAGTATTTT; d_gene: TRBD2; j_gene: TRBJ2-3; v_gene: TRBV12-3/TRBV12-4; abundance: few
CDR3aa: CASSPGQGVRYGYTF; CDR3nt: TGTGCCAGCAGTCCGGGACAGGGGGTTAGGTATGGCTACACCTTC; d_gene: TRBD1; j_gene: TRBJ1-2; v_gene: TRBV27; abundance: .
CDR3aa: CASTKISRQGDSPLHF; CDR3nt: TGTGCCAGCACTAAGATATCCCGGCAGGGGGATTCACCCCTCCACTTT; d_gene: TRBD1; j_gene: TRBJ1-6; v_gene: TRBV6-2/TRBV6-3; abundance: .
CDR3aa: CASSSSSGETYNEQFF; CDR3nt: TGTGCCAGCAGTTCATCTAGCGGGGAGACCTACAATGAGCAGTTCTTC; d_gene: TRBD2; j_gene: TRBJ2-1; v_gene: TRBV27; abundance: .
CDR3aa: CAIRHREIETQYF; CDR3nt: TGTGCCATCAGACACAGGGAAATAGAGACCCAGTACTTC; d_gene: .; j_gene: TRBJ2-5; v_gene: TRBV10-3; abundance: few